The rows below give T cell receptor beta chains drawn from one sample of a study of blood T cell repertoires in COVID-19. Only in-frame clones appear in the TCRdb table, and some are missing; sequencing was by immunoSEQ multiplex PCR. The data contain about 45,000 clones, approximately 85% of them singletons. Sequencing was performed on peripheral blood. The receptor set was obtained from a woman of 80 years or more with acute or convalescent COVID-19. Both conserved end residues are part of each CDR3. A D gene is named only where the DNA matches it firmly.

>TRBJ2-2|TRBD2|TRBV3-1/TRBV3-2
TGTGCCAGCAGCCGGGCCGTCGGGGGGACTAGCATTAACACCGGGGAGCTGTTTTTT
CASSRAVGGTSINTGELFF
>TRBJ2-5|TRBD1|TRBV6-5
TGTGCCAGCAGCCTGAACAGGGGGGTAAAAGAGACCCAGTACTTC
CASSLNRGVKETQYF
>TRBJ2-5|-|TRBV11-3
TGTGCCAGCAGCTTATCCCCGGTGGCAGGGGGAGGACAAGAGACCCAGTACTTC
CASSLSPVAGGGQETQYF
>TRBJ2-4|-|TRBV4-2
TGTGCCAGCAGCCAAGACCAGTTAGCCAAAAACATTCAGTACTTC
CASSQDQLAKNIQYF
>TRBJ2-1|-|TRBV3-1/TRBV3-2
TGTGCCAGCAGCCCCGGAGGGTGGTACTCCAATGAGCAGTTCTTC
CASSPGGWYSNEQFF
>TRBJ1-4|-|TRBV5-5
TGTGCCAGCAGCTTGGGATTCACGGGGGGCACTAATGAAAAACTGTTTTTT
CASSLGFTGGTNEKLFF
>TRBJ1-1|-|TRBV19
TGTGCCACCTCAGCCCCCGAACCCCCTGGGGCGAGTGAAGCTTTCTTT
CATSAPEPPGASEAFF
>TRBJ1-2|-|TRBV5-1
TGCGCCAGCAGCTTTGGACCAGACAGAAATAACTATGGCTACACCTTC
CASSFGPDRNNYGYTF
>TRBJ1-3|-|TRBV5-6
TGTGCCAGCAGCTTGGCCGGTTTAGTTGGAAACACCATATATTTT
CASSLAGLVGNTIYF
>TRBJ1-5|-|TRBV3-1/TRBV3-2
TGTGCCAGCAGCCTAAATAGCAATCAGCCCCAGCATTTT
CASSLNSNQPQHF
>TRBJ2-3|TRBD2|TRBV20-1
TGCAGTGCGAGTGCGGGAGGGGGTTCAGATACGCAGTATTTT
CSASAGGGSDTQYF
>TRBJ2-7|TRBD2|TRBV2
TGTGCCAGCAAGAGGGAGGGGCTCGCCGAGCAGTACTTC
CASKREGLAEQYF
>TRBJ1-1|TRBD1|TRBV12-3/TRBV12-4
TGTGCCAGCAGTTTAGGGCGACAGGGGAAAGCTTTCTTT
CASSLGRQGKAFF
>TRBJ2-7|-|TRBV10-3
TGTGCCATCAGTGATTCTCGGGAGCAGTACTTC
CAISDSREQYF
>TRBJ2-5|TRBD2|TRBV19
TGTGCCAGTAGTGAGTTAGCGGGAGCCCTCCAAGAGACCCAGTACTTC
CASSELAGALQETQYF
>TRBJ2-2|TRBD2|TRBV4-2
TGTGCCAGCAGCCAAGATTTAGCGGGAGGGCCCACCGGGGAGCTGTTTTTT
CASSQDLAGGPTGELFF
>TRBJ1-1|TRBD1|TRBV5-4
TGTGCCAGCAGCTTATCCGGGACAGGGGGCGCAGGGACTGAAGCTTTCTTT
CASSLSGTGGAGTEAFF
>TRBJ2-7|-|TRBV30
TGTGCCTGGACTAGCTGGGACTCCTCCTACGAGCAGTACTTC
CAWTSWDSSYEQYF
>TRBJ1-5|-|TRBV28
TGTGCCAGCAGTCCGTGGAGTGGCAATCAGCCCCAGCATTTT
CASSPWSGNQPQHF
>TRBJ1-4|-|TRBV25-1
TGTGCCAGCTCAGCGCCTACAAGACAGAACGGTGGGGAAAAACTGTTTTTT
CASSAPTRQNGGEKLFF